This entry is about one T cell receptor (beta chain). 60 Vbeta and 13 Jbeta primers were used in PCR. TCRdb keeps only in-frame clones here, not all; method: immunoSEQ multiplex PCR. The table lists fewer than 200,000 clones, about 76% of them singletons. This CDR3 spans 12 amino acids. In germline, CDR1 is MNHNY, CDR2 SVGAGI (reference sequence). The V end was cut by 7 bases, the J end by 9 bases, with 12 bases between. This specimen belongs to a study of cytomegalovirus exposure and HLA in healthy donors. This clonotype was obtained from a female donor in good health and CMV-seronegative. This rearrangement joins TRBV6-6 to TRBJ2-2, with D possibly TRBD2 on 6 matching bases. The sample taken for sequencing was PBMCs. CDR3 nucleotides: TGTGCCAGCATGGTTGGGAGGCGGGAGCTGTTTTTT. Protein product: CASMVGRRELFF.